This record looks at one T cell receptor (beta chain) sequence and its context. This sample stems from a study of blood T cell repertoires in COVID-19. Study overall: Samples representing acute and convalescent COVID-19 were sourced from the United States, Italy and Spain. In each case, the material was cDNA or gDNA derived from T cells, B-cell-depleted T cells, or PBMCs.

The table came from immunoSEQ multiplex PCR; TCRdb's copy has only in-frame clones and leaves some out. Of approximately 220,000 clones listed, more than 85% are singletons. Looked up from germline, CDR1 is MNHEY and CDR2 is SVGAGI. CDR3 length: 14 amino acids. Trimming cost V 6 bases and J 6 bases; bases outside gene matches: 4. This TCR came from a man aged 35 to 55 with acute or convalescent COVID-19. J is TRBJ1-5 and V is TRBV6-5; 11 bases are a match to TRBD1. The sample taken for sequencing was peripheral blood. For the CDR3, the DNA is TGTGCCAGCAGAGGACAGGGGGCTGGTCAGCCCCAGCATTTT. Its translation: CASRGQGAGQPQHF.